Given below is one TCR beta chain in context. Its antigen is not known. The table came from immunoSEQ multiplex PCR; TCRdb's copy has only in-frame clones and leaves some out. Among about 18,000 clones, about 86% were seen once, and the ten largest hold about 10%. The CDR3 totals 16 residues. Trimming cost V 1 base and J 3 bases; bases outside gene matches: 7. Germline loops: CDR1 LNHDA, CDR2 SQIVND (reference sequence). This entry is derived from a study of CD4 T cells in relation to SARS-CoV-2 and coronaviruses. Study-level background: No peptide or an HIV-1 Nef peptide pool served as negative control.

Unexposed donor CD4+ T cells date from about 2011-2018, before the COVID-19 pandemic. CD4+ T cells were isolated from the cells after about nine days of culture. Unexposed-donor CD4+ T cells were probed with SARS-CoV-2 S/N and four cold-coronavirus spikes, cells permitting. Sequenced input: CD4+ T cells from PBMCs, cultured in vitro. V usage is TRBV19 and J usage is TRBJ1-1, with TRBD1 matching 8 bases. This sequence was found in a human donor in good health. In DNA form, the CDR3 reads TGTGCCAGTAGTATAGGGGCAGGGGGCCGGTACACTGAAGCTTTCTTT. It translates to CASSIGAGGRYTEAFF.